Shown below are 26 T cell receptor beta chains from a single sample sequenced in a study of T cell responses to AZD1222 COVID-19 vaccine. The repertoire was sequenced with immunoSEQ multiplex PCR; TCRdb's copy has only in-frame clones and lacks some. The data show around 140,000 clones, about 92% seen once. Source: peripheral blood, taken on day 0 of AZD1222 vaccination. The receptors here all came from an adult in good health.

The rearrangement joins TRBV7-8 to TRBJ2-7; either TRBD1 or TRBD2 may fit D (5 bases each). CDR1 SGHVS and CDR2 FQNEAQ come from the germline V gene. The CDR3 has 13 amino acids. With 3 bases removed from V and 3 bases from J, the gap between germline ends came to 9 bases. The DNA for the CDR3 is TGTGCCAGCAGCTTTAGGGACGTCTACGAGCAGTACTTC. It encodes CASSFRDVYEQYF.

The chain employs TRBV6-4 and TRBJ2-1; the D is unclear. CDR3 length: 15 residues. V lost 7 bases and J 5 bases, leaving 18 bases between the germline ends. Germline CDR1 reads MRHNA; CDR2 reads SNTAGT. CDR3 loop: CASKKTADLNNEQFF. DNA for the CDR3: TGTGCCAGCAAGAAAACGGCGGATCTTAACAATGAGCAGTTCTTC.

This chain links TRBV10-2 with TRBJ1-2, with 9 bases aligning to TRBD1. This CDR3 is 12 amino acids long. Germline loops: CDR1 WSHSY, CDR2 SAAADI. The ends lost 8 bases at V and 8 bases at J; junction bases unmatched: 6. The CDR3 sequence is CASQGQGSGYTF. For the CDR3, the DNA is TGCGCCAGCCAAGGACAGGGGAGCGGCTACACCTTC.

CDR3 sequence (DNA): TGTGCCAGCAGTTTAATCGGTAGCGGCTACACCTTC. This codes for CASSLIGSGYTF. The chain employs TRBV12-3 or TRBV12-4 and TRBJ1-2, with D unresolved. The CDR3 length is 12 residues. The V and J ends lost 2 bases and 8 bases respectively, with 9 bases between them.

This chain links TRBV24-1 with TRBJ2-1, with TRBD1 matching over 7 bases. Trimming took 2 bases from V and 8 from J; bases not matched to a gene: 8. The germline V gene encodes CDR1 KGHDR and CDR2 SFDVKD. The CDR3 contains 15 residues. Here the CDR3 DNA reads TGTGCCACCAGTGATTCCGGTGACAGGGTGGATGAGCAGTTCTTC. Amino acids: CATSDSGDRVDEQFF.

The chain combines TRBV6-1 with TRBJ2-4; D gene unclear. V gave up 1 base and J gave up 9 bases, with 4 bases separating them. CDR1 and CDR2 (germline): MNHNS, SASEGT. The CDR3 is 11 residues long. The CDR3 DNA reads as TGTGCCAGCAGTGAAGGTCCCATTCAGTACTTC. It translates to CASSEGPIQYF.

The CDR3 spells CASSKMDIEGTRETYEQYF. The CDR3 DNA sequence: TGTGCCAGCAGCAAAATGGATATTGAGGGCACTCGCGAGACCTACGAGCAGTACTTC. The rearrangement links TRBV21-1 to TRBJ2-7; TRBD2, as called in the table, went unchecked against the DNA. TRBV21-1 is labeled a pseudogene. The CDR3 extends over 19 amino acids.

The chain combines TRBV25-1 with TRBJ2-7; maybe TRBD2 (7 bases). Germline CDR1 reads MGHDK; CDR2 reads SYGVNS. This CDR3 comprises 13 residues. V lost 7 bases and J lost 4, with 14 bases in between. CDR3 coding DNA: TGTGCCAGCACTGGGGGGGGGCTTTACGAGCAGTACTTC. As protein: CASTGGGLYEQYF.

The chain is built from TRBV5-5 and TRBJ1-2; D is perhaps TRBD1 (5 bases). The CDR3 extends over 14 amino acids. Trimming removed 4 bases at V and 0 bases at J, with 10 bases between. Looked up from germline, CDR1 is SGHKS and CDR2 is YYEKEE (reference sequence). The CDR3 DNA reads TGTGCCAGCAGCGGGGGACGGACTAACTATGGCTACACCTTC. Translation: CASSGGRTNYGYTF.

CDR3 protein: CASSFDYEQYF. CDR3 nucleotide sequence: TGTGCCAGCAGCTTTGACTACGAGCAGTACTTC. The J gene is TRBJ2-7, the V gene TRBV12-1. TRBV12-1 is a pseudogene. The CDR3 sequence is 11 residues long.

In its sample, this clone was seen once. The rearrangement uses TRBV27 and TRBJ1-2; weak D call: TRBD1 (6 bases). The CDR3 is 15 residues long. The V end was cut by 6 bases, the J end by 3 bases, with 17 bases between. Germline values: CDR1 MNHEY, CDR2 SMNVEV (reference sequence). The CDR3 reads CASSPGGGWDYGYTF. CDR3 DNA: TGTGCCAGCAGCCCCGGCGGGGGCTGGGACTATGGCTACACCTTC.

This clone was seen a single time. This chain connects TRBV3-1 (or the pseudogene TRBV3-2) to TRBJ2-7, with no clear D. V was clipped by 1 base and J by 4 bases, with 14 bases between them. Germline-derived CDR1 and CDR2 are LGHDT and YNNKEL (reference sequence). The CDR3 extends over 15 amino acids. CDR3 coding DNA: TGTGCCAGCAGCCAAGCGAGAGGTCCAGGATACGAGCAGTACTTC. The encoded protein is CASSQARGPGYEQYF.

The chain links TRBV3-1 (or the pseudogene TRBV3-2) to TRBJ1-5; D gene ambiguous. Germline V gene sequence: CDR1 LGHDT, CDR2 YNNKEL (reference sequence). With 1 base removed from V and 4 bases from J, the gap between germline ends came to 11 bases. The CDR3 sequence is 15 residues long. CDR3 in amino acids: CASSQGRSGNQPQHF. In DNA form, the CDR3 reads TGTGCCAGCAGCCAAGGCAGGTCCGGTAATCAGCCCCAGCATTTT.

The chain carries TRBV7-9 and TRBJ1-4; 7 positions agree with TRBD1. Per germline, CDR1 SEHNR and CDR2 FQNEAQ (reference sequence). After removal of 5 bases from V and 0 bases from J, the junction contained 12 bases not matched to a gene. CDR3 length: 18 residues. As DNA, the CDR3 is TGTGCCAGCAGCCGCTTAACAGGGGCTACTGCAACTAATGAAAAACTGTTTTTT. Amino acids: CASSRLTGATATNEKLFF.

CDR3 sequence: CASSHIQETQYF. Written as DNA, the CDR3 is TGTGCCAGCAGCCATATCCAAGAGACCCAGTACTTC. The chain uses TRBV6-2 or TRBV6-3 and TRBJ2-5, with D unresolved. This CDR3 contains 12 residues. The ends were cut back, 6 bases at V and 1 base at J, with 6 bases in the middle. CDR1 is MNHEY, CDR2 SVGEGT, per germline.

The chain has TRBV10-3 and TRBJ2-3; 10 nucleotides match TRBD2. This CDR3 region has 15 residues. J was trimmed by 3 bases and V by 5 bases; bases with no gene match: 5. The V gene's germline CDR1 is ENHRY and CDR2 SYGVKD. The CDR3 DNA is TGTGCCATCAGTAGAGCGGGGGGGCCAACAGATACGCAGTATTTT. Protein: CAISRAGGPTDTQYF.

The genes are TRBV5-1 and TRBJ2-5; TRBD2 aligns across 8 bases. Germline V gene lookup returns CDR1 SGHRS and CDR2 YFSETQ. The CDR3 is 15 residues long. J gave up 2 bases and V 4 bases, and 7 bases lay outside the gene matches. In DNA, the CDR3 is TGCGCCAGCAGCCCGGGAGGGGGGAATCAAGAGACCCAGTACTTC. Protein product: CASSPGGGNQETQYF.

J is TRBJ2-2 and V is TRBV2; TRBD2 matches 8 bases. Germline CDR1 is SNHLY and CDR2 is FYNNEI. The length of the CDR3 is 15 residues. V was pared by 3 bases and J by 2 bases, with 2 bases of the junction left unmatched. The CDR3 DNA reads TGTGCCAGCAGTGATCTAGCGGGTAACACCGGGGAGCTGTTTTTT. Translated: CASSDLAGNTGELFF.

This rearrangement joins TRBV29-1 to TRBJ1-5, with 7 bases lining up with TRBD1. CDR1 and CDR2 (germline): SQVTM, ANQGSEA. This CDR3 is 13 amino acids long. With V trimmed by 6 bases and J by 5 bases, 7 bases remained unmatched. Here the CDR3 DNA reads TGCAGCGTAGCGACAGGGCGTGATCAGCCCCAGCATTTT. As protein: CSVATGRDQPQHF.

CDR3 sequence (DNA): TGTGCCAGCAGCTCGGACAGGGGGAATGGCTACACCTTC. Its translation is CASSSDRGNGYTF. V usage is TRBV12-3 or TRBV12-4 and J usage is TRBJ1-2; the match to TRBD1 covers 10 bases. The CDR3 spans 13 residues. V lost 6 bases, J lost 6 bases, and 4 bases stayed unmatched.

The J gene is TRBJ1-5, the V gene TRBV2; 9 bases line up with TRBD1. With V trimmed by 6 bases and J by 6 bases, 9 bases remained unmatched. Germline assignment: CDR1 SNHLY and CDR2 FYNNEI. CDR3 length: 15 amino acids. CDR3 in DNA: TGTGCCAGCAGCAGACAGGGGGGGGCCGGTCAGCCCCAGCATTTT. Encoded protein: CASSRQGGAGQPQHF.

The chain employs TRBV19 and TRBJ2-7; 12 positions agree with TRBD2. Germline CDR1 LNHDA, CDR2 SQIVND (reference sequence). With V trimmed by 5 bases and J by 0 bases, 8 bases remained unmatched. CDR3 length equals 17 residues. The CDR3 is CASSASGRATGSYEQYF. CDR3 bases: TGTGCCAGTAGTGCTAGCGGGAGGGCTACAGGCTCCTACGAGCAGTACTTC.

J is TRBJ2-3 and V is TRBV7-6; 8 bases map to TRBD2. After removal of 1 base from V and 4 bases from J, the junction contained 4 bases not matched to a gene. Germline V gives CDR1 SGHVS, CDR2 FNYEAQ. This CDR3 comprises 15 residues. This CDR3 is CASSLDGRAPDTQYF. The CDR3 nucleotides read TGTGCCAGCAGCTTAGACGGGAGGGCCCCAGATACGCAGTATTTT.

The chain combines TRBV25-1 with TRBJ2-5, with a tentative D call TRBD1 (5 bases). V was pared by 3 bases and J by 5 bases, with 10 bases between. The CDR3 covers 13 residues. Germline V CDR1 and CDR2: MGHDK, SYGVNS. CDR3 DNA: TGTGCCAGCAGTGACGGACACAAGGAGACCCAGTACTTC. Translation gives CASSDGHKETQYF.

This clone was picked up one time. The CDR3: CASSPGTGPYEQYF. In DNA form, the CDR3 reads TGTGCCAGTAGCCCCGGGACAGGGCCCTACGAGCAGTACTTC. V gene TRBV19 combines with J gene TRBJ2-7; 9 bases agree with TRBD1. The V gene end was trimmed by 6 bases and the J gene end by 2 bases; junction bases not matched to a gene: 5. Germline V gene lookup returns CDR1 LNHDA and CDR2 SQIVND (reference sequence). This CDR3 is built from 14 residues.

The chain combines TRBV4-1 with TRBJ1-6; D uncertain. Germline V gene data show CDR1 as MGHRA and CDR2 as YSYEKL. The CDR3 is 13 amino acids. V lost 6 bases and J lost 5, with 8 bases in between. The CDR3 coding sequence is TGCGCCAGCAGGGGTTTCGATAATTCACCCCTCCACTTT. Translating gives CASRGFDNSPLHF.